These 30 T cell receptor beta chains were sequenced from one sample in a study of cytomegalovirus exposure and HLA in healthy donors. The study ran its PCR with 60 Vbeta and 13 Jbeta primers. Using immunoSEQ multiplex PCR, the repertoire was profiled, and TCRdb retains in-frame clones only, with some absent. The sample contains some 120,000 clones, just under 75% of which appear only once. The specimen sequenced was PBMCs. The receptors derive from a human donor in good health.

The chain uses TRBV19 and TRBJ2-1, with TRBD2 matching 14 bases. The CDR3 totals 18 residues. Looked up from germline, CDR1 is LNHDA and CDR2 is SQIVND (reference sequence). Trimming at V came to 2 bases and at J to 7 bases, leaving 10 bases not matched to a gene. The CDR3 sequence is CASSITGLAGAPRNEQFF. The CDR3 DNA sequence: TGTGCCAGTAGTATAACGGGACTAGCGGGAGCGCCTAGGAATGAGCAGTTCTTC. The complete variable domain, with remaining parts taken from reference TRBV19 and TRBJ2-1, reads DGGITQSPKYLFRKEGQNVTLSCEQNLNHDAMYWYRQDPGQGLRLIYYSQIVNDFQKGDIAEGYSVSREKKESFPLTVTSAQKNPTAFYLCASSITGLAGAPRNEQFFGPGTRLTVL.

This chain uses TRBV2 with TRBJ1-4; 9 bases agree with TRBD1. The germline CDR1 and CDR2 sequences are SNHLY and FYNNEI. The CDR3 length is 15 residues. V was pared by 3 bases and J by 8 bases, with 7 bases of the junction left unmatched. CDR3 nucleotides: TGTGCCAGCAGTGACTTGACAGGGGGAGGCGAAAAACTGTTTTTT. Translated: CASSDLTGGGEKLFF.

The chain links TRBV18 to TRBJ2-2; 7 nucleotides match TRBD1. This CDR3 contains 15 residues. Looked up from germline, CDR1 is KGHSH and CDR2 is LQKENI. V dropped 5 bases and J dropped 5; count of bases not matched to a gene: 8. In nucleotides, the CDR3 is TGTGCCAGCTCAGACAACAGGGGAAGTACCGGGGAGCTGTTTTTT. Protein: CASSDNRGSTGELFF. Drawing the rest from reference TRBV18 and TRBJ2-2, the complete variable domain is NAGVMQNPRHLVRRRGQEARLRCSPMKGHSHVYWYRQLPEEGLKFMVYLQKENIIDESGMPKERFSAEFPKEGPSILRIQQVVRGDSAAYFCASSDNRGSTGELFFGEGSRLTVL.

CDR3 region: CASRLTWRGEKLFF. The CDR3 DNA is TGTGCCAGTAGATTGACGTGGCGGGGTGAAAAACTGTTTTTT. The chain is built from TRBV19 and TRBJ1-4; D not resolved. Germline CDR1 LNHDA, CDR2 SQIVND (reference sequence). CDR3 length: 14 amino acids. Trimming stripped 6 bases from V and 7 bases from J, with 15 bases between. Full variable domain (outside the CDR3, taken from reference TRBV19 and TRBJ1-4): DGGITQSPKYLFRKEGQNVTLSCEQNLNHDAMYWYRQDPGQGLRLIYYSQIVNDFQKGDIAEGYSVSREKKESFPLTVTSAQKNPTAFYLCASRLTWRGEKLFFGSGTQLSVL.

This clone was found a few times. The chain uses TRBV7-9 and TRBJ2-7, with D perhaps TRBD2 (5 bases). Germline CDR1 reads SEHNR; CDR2 reads FQNEAQ (reference sequence). The length of the CDR3 is 11 residues. V lost 4 bases, J lost 7 bases, and 8 bases lay in between. The DNA for the CDR3 is TGTGCCAGCAGCTCCCGGGGTGAGCAGTACTTC. It specifies CASSSRGEQYF. The entire variable domain, with the rest obtained from reference TRBV7-9 and TRBJ2-7, is as follows: DTGVSQNPRHKITKRGQNVTFRCDPISEHNRLYWYRQTLGQGPEFLTYFQNEAQLEKSRLLSDRFSAERPKGSFSTLEIQRTEQGDSAMYLCASSSRGEQYFGPGTRLTVT.

This clone was seen just once. The CDR3 DNA sequence: TGTGCCAGCAATCCCCGCAGGGGGGATACGCAGTATTTT. Protein: CASNPRRGDTQYF. The V and J genes are TRBV6-1 and TRBJ2-3; 7 positions match TRBD1. J was trimmed by 6 bases and V by 7 bases; bases with no gene match: 7. Germline V gene data show CDR1 as MNHNS and CDR2 as SASEGT. The CDR3 loop spans 13 amino acids.

This clone was detected only once. The V and J genes are TRBV28 and TRBJ2-3, with D hard to call. This CDR3 is 16 amino acids long. From germline, CDR1 is MDHEN and CDR2 SYDVKM. The ends were cut back, 4 bases at V and 1 base at J, with 15 bases in the middle. The CDR3 region has the DNA TGTGCCAGCAGTTCCCCCTCTCGCGTTGGCACAGATACGCAGTATTTT. Translated: CASSSPSRVGTDTQYF.

The J gene is TRBJ1-1, the V gene TRBV19, with a tentative D call TRBD1 (6 bases). V was shortened by 9 bases and J by 3 bases, with 17 bases between the two germline ends. CDR1 is LNHDA and CDR2 is SQIVND in the germline V gene (reference sequence). This CDR3 has 14 amino acids. The DNA for the CDR3 is TGTGCCAGCTCAAGGGGGGGCTCGGACACTGAAGCTTTCTTT. Protein sequence: CASSRGGSDTEAFF.

The chain links TRBV27 to TRBJ1-6, with a tentative D call TRBD1 (6 bases). The CDR3 loop spans 14 amino acids. CDR1 is MNHEY and CDR2 is SMNVEV in the germline V gene (reference sequence). V dropped 8 bases and J dropped 7 bases, with 15 bases sitting between them. CDR3 amino acids: CASGLSGGNSPLHF. The CDR3 bases are TGTGCCAGCGGATTGTCGGGGGGCAATTCACCCCTCCACTTT.

This clone has only a few counts. This chain links TRBV6-1 with TRBJ1-2; D remains ambiguous. The germline V gene encodes CDR1 MNHNS and CDR2 SASEGT. The CDR3 has 13 residues. V was shortened by 0 bases and J by 10 bases, with 12 bases between the two germline ends. In nucleotides, the CDR3 is TGTGCCAGCAGTGAAGCCGGGTTTCCGGTCTACACCTTC. Translated, it gives CASSEAGFPVYTF.

The chain couples TRBV4-1 to TRBJ2-3; no firm D call. Looked up from germline, CDR1 is MGHRA and CDR2 is YSYEKL. V lost 1 base and J 4 bases, leaving 21 bases between the germline ends. There are 18 residues in the CDR3. CDR3 sequence: CASSQANRSPHYPDTQYF. The CDR3 nucleotides read TGCGCCAGCAGCCAAGCAAATCGAAGCCCCCACTACCCAGATACGCAGTATTTT.

This chain uses TRBV27 with TRBJ1-1; no clear D. V was pared by 3 bases and J by 1 base, with 9 bases between. Germline CDR1 MNHEY, CDR2 SMNVEV (reference sequence). The CDR3 totals 14 residues. CDR3 protein: CASSFGGRNTEAFF. As DNA, the CDR3 is TGTGCCAGCAGTTTTGGAGGACGGAACACTGAAGCTTTCTTT.

The table lists this clone with a few counts. CDR3 loop: CASSVGQGAGEQFF. The CDR3 bases are TGTGCCAGCAGCGTGGGACAGGGAGCCGGGGAGCAGTTCTTC. V usage is TRBV7-2 and J usage is TRBJ2-1; 9 nucleotides line up with TRBD1. The CDR3 consists of 14 residues. With 5 bases clipped from V and 10 bases from J, the junction kept 9 bases outside the gene matches. CDR1 SGHTA and CDR2 FQGNSA come from the germline V gene. The complete variable domain, with remaining parts taken from reference TRBV7-2 and TRBJ2-1, reads GAGVSQSPSNKVTEKGKDVELRCDPISGHTALYWYRQSLGQGLEFLIYFQGNSAPDKSGLPSDRFSAERTGGSVSTLTIQRTQQEDSAVYLCASSVGQGAGEQFFGPGTRLTVL.

The genes are TRBV5-5 and TRBJ1-1; 8 nucleotides agree with TRBD1. Trimming took 4 bases from V and 11 from J; bases not matched to a gene: 7. The CDR3 runs to 12 residues. Germline CDR1 reads SGHKS; CDR2 reads YYEKEE (reference sequence). DNA of the CDR3: TGTGCCAGCAGCCTCACAGGGGGGACGGCTTTCTTT. Encoded protein: CASSLTGGTAFF. The whole variable domain, filled in from reference TRBV5-5 and TRBJ1-1, reads DAGVTQSPTHLIKTRGQQVTLRCSPISGHKSVSWYQQVLGQGPQFIFQYYEKEERGRGNFPDRFSARQFPNYSSELNVNALLLGDSALYLCASSLTGGTAFFGQGTRLTVV.

This clone is a singleton in its sample. The chain has TRBV28 and TRBJ2-2; 7 bases agree with TRBD1. The V gene end was trimmed by 5 bases and the J gene end by 0 bases; junction bases not matched to a gene: 3. The germline CDR1 and CDR2 sequences are MDHEN and SYDVKM. This CDR3 comprises 15 residues. The CDR3 loop reads CASSRDRANTGELFF. CDR3 DNA sequence: TGTGCCAGCAGTCGTGACAGGGCGAACACCGGGGAGCTGTTTTTT.

The CDR3 sequence is CASSRTGVNTEAFF. The CDR3 DNA reads TGCGCCAGCAGCCGTACAGGGGTGAACACTGAAGCTTTCTTT. The V and J genes are TRBV5-1 and TRBJ1-1, with 7 bases matching TRBD1. V gave up 4 bases and J gave up 0 bases; unmatched junction bases: 3. Germline V gives CDR1 SGHRS, CDR2 YFSETQ. This CDR3 has 14 amino acids.

CDR3 region: CASSLLAASNEQFF. CDR3 coding DNA: TGTGCCAGCAGCTTATTAGCGGCCAGCAATGAGCAGTTCTTC. The chain employs TRBV11-3 and TRBJ2-1; D perhaps matches TRBD2 (6 bases). Trimming cost V 2 bases and J 6 bases, with 11 bases left between them. Germline loops: CDR1 SGHNT, CDR2 YENEEA. The CDR3 spans 14 residues.

This rearrangement joins TRBV29-1 to TRBJ1-2, with D maybe TRBD1 (5 bases). The germline V gene encodes CDR1 SQVTM and CDR2 ANQGSEA. The CDR3 runs 13 residues. Trimming took 3 bases from V and 4 from J, leaving 12 bases between them. DNA of the CDR3: TGCAGCGTTGACAGGGCTAGAGGCTATGGCTACACCTTC. Its translation is CSVDRARGYGYTF.

The rearrangement joins TRBV5-6 to TRBJ1-2, with 10 bases identical to TRBD1. This CDR3 is built from 16 residues. The ends lost 0 bases at V and 12 bases at J; junction bases unmatched: 14. The V gene's germline CDR1 is SGHDT and CDR2 YYEEEE. CDR3 nucleotide sequence: TGTGCCAGCAGCTTGGCCCTCGGTGACAGGGGGCAGGAGAACACCTTC. Translating gives CASSLALGDRGQENTF.

The chain is built from TRBV7-2 and TRBJ2-3; tentatively, D is TRBD1 (6 bases). From germline, CDR1 is SGHTA and CDR2 FQGNSA. Trimming stripped 3 bases from V and 2 bases from J, with 9 bases between. The CDR3 is 14 amino acids. Here the CDR3 reads CASSLDSFTDTQYF. The CDR3 DNA sequence: TGTGCCAGCAGCTTGGACAGCTTCACAGATACGCAGTATTTT.

This clone was seen a few times. The chain couples TRBV6-5 to TRBJ1-2; D not certain. Trimming removed 0 bases from V and 7 bases from J, with 12 bases in between. The germline gives CDR1 MNHEY, CDR2 SVGAGI. The CDR3 length is 14 residues. CDR3 region: CASSYSGSSGGYTF. CDR3 in DNA: TGTGCCAGCAGTTACTCTGGGAGCTCCGGTGGCTACACCTTC.

The chain uses TRBV18 and TRBJ1-1, with TRBD1 matching over 10 bases. V shed 3 bases, J shed 1 base, and the junction held 8 bases outside the gene matches. The CDR3 sequence is 17 residues long. Germline lookup yields CDR1 KGHSH and CDR2 LQKENI. CDR3 region: CASSPDRGLRTNTEAFF. Written as DNA, the CDR3 is TGTGCCAGCTCACCGGACAGGGGGTTGAGGACGAACACTGAAGCTTTCTTT.

The V gene is TRBV2, the J gene TRBJ2-7; TRBD2 might be the D (6 bases). CDR1 and CDR2 (germline): SNHLY, FYNNEI. The CDR3 has 13 residues. The V and J ends lost 7 bases and 0 bases respectively, with 10 bases between them. The CDR3 nucleotides read TGTGCCAGCAACGGGGGAGCCTCCTACGAGCAGTACTTC. Its protein is CASNGGASYEQYF. The full variable domain, completed using reference TRBV2 and TRBJ2-7, is EPEVTQTPSHQVTQMGQEVILRCVPISNHLYFYWYRQILGQKVEFLVSFYNNEISEKSEIFDDQFSVERPDGSNFTLKIRSTKLEDSAMYFCASNGGASYEQYFGPGTRLTVT.

The chain joins TRBV7-9 to TRBJ2-7, with TRBD2 matching 14 bases. The CDR3 totals 18 residues. CDR1 is SEHNR and CDR2 is FQNEAQ in the germline V gene (reference sequence). J gave up 3 bases and V 5 bases, and 12 bases lay outside the gene matches. As DNA, the CDR3 is TGTGCCAGCAGCCCCAACCCCGGACTAGCGGGAGGTTACTACGAGCAGTACTTC. This codes for CASSPNPGLAGGYYEQYF. Full variable domain (missing parts from reference TRBV7-9 and TRBJ2-7): DTGVSQNPRHKITKRGQNVTFRCDPISEHNRLYWYRQTLGQGPEFLTYFQNEAQLEKSRLLSDRFSAERPKGSFSTLEIQRTEQGDSAMYLCASSPNPGLAGGYYEQYFGPGTRLTVT.

This chain connects TRBV4-3 to TRBJ2-7; D ambiguous. The CDR3 sequence is 16 residues long. V was trimmed by 0 bases and J by 0 bases, leaving 12 bases between them. Looked up from germline, CDR1 is LGHNA and CDR2 is YSLEER. The CDR3 nucleotides read TGCGCCAGCAGCCAAGATCCGCCGCCTAGCTCCTACGAGCAGTACTTC. Translated, it gives CASSQDPPPSSYEQYF.

The V call is TRBV13, the J call TRBJ2-2; TRBD2 is a possible D gene (6 bases). The ends were cut back, 5 bases at V and 1 base at J, with 14 bases in the middle. CDR1 PRHDT and CDR2 FYEKMQ come from the germline V gene (reference sequence). The CDR3 totals 16 residues. CDR3 coding DNA: TGTGCCAGCAGCCCTAGCGTGGAGTGGAACACCGGGGAGCTGTTTTTT. As protein: CASSPSVEWNTGELFF. Based on the CDR3 plus reference TRBV13 and TRBJ2-2, the full variable domain is AAGVIQSPRHLIKEKRETATLKCYPIPRHDTVYWYQQGPGQDPQFLISFYEKMQSDKGSIPDRFSAQQFSDYHSELNMSSLELGDSALYFCASSPSVEWNTGELFFGEGSRLTVL.

Only a few counts were recorded for this clone. This chain joins TRBV5-1 and TRBJ2-2; 8 positions agree with TRBD1. With V trimmed by 2 bases and J by 4 bases, 4 bases remained unmatched. This CDR3 is 15 amino acids long. Germline CDR1 reads SGHRS; CDR2 reads YFSETQ. CDR3 DNA sequence: TGCGCCAGCAGCTTACGGACAGGGACCACCGGGGAGCTGTTTTTT. Encoded protein: CASSLRTGTTGELFF.

This clone showed up just once. This chain uses TRBV7-2 with TRBJ2-2, with D unclear. Per germline, CDR1 SGHTA and CDR2 FQGNSA. The CDR3 spans 13 residues. Trimming removed 5 bases from V and 6 bases from J, with 10 bases in between. The CDR3 loop reads CASSPPRAGELFF. The CDR3 DNA reads as TGTGCCAGCAGCCCACCCCGGGCCGGGGAGCTGTTTTTT.

A few counts support this clone. This chain connects TRBV2 to TRBJ2-5, with 8 bases that match TRBD1. Unmatched junction bases numbered 9, after V lost 2 bases and J lost 4 bases. The CDR3 runs 16 residues. Germline V CDR1 and CDR2: SNHLY, FYNNEI. The CDR3 loop is CASSEMSGGFLETQYF. In DNA form, the CDR3 reads TGTGCCAGCAGTGAAATGTCAGGGGGCTTTTTAGAGACCCAGTACTTC.

This clone has just a few counts. The V call is TRBV7-7, the J call TRBJ2-1, with TRBD2 matching over 8 bases. The CDR3 contains 18 residues. Germline CDR1 SSHAT, CDR2 FNYEAQ (reference sequence). J gave up 7 bases and V 5 bases, and 19 bases lay outside the gene matches. The CDR3 sequence: CASSRYPRGSGSQNEQFF. CDR3 DNA: TGTGCCAGCAGCCGGTACCCCCGTGGGAGCGGGAGCCAAAATGAGCAGTTCTTC. Combining the CDR3 with reference TRBV7-7 and TRBJ2-1 gives the whole variable domain GAGVSQSPRYKVTKRGQDVTLRCDPISSHATLYWYQQALGQGPEFLTYFNYEAQPDKSGLPSDRFSAERPEGSISTLTIQRTEQRDSAMYRCASSRYPRGSGSQNEQFFGPGTRLTVL.